Following are 32 T cell receptor beta chains from one sample sequenced in a study of T cells in women clearing cervical HPV infection. TCRdb's table, derived via immunoSEQ multiplex PCR, lists solely in-frame clones and lacks some. The sample holds roughly 21,000 clones. Sequencing used blood buffy coat. These TCRs come from a woman between 18 and 70 years old with a cervical HPV16 infection that either progressed to CIN3+ or cleared (not recorded which).

On this clone itself: The read stops 3 residues short of the end of the CDR3; the missing end is completed from the germline J gene. The rearrangement joins TRBV7-8 to TRBJ2-4, with 11 bases lining up with TRBD2. The V gene end was trimmed by 5 bases and the J gene end by 7 bases; junction bases not matched to a gene: 4. Germline V CDR1 and CDR2: SGHVS, FQNEAQ. This CDR3 is 14 amino acids long. The sequenced part of the CDR3 DNA is TGTGCCAGCAGCCCCGGGACTAGCGGTAACATT. Encoded protein: CASSPGTSGNI. Given in full, the CDR3 is CASSPGTSGNIQYF.

On this clone itself: The sequenced fragment ends 3 residues before the CDR3 boundary, so the rest is inferred from the germline J gene. The chain carries TRBV19 and TRBJ2-3; 9 bases match TRBD2. In germline, CDR1 is LNHDA, CDR2 SQIVND (reference sequence). V was clipped by 0 bases and J by 5 bases; unmatched bases: 9. The CDR3 consists of 17 residues. CDR3: CASSIDLLAGTIDTQYF. The sequenced part of the CDR3 DNA is TGTGCCAGTAGTATAGACCTACTAGCGGGCACAATAGATACG.

With respect to this clone: The CDR3 extends 3 residues past the end of the read, so its final part is completed from the germline J gene. J is TRBJ2-1 and V is TRBV6-2 or TRBV6-3, with TRBD2 matching over 14 bases. Germline assignment: CDR1 MNHEY and CDR2 SVGEGT. The length of the CDR3 is 17 residues. After removal of 0 bases from V and 4 bases from J, the junction contained 2 bases not matched to a gene. CDR3 amino acids: CASSYSGLAGGYNEQFF. The covered CDR3 bases are TGTGCCAGCAGTTACTCCGGACTAGCGGGAGGTTACAATGAG.

Notes on this clone: The CDR3 goes on 3 residues after the read ends, and that part is filled in from the germline J gene. The chain is built from TRBV19 and TRBJ1-1; possible D gene TRBD1, 5 bases. Per germline, CDR1 LNHDA and CDR2 SQIVND (reference sequence). This CDR3 spans 17 amino acids. Trimming removed 4 bases from V and 1 base from J, with 19 bases in between. The CDR3 here is CASSNVPFGTGNTEAFF. The DNA read from the CDR3 is TGTGCCAGTAGTAACGTACCTTTCGGGACTGGGAACACTGAA.

Concerning this clone itself: The read comes to an end 3 residues before the CDR3 does, leaving the germline J gene to fill in the end. The chain links TRBV11-2 to TRBJ2-5; D uncertain. There are 15 residues in the CDR3. CDR1 is SGHAT, CDR2 FQNNGV, per germline. Trimming removed 5 bases from V and 3 bases from J, with 16 bases in between. The DNA read from the CDR3 is TGTGCCAGCAGCCTAGGGTCCACTTCGAAAGAGACC. Translating gives CASSLGSTSKET. The entire CDR3 protein reads CASSLGSTSKETQYF.

With regard to this clone: The CDR3 is cut off 3 residues early in the read; its end comes from the germline J gene. The chain joins TRBV20-1 to TRBJ2-2, with 8 bases aligning to TRBD1. Per germline, CDR1 DFQATT and CDR2 SNEGSKA (reference sequence). The CDR3 consists of 16 residues. V lost 3 bases, J lost 3 bases, and 9 bases stayed unmatched. CDR3 bases read: TGCAGTGCTAGTGGGACAGGTCGGTTGGACACCGGGGAG. It is translated as CSASGTGRLDTGE. The entire CDR3 reads CSASGTGRLDTGELFF.

Points on this clone: The sequence runs out 3 residues before the end of the CDR3; the remainder is reconstructed from the germline J gene. The chain is built from TRBV28 and TRBJ2-2, with 11 nucleotides matching TRBD2. From germline, CDR1 is MDHEN and CDR2 SYDVKM. V lost 6 bases, J lost 1 base, and 7 bases stayed unmatched. The CDR3 has 17 amino acids. The CDR3 loop is CASRSRLAGKNTGELFF. The sequenced CDR3 bases are TGTGCCAGCAGATCAAGACTAGCGGGGAAGAACACCGGGGAG.

Concerning this clone: The read ends 3 residues before the CDR3 terminus; that terminus is restored from the germline J gene. This chain joins TRBV4-2 and TRBJ2-3; 15 bases align to TRBD2. This CDR3 region has 18 residues. Looked up from germline, CDR1 is LGHNA and CDR2 is YNFKEQ. V trimming: 4 bases; J trimming: 1 base; junction bases outside the gene matches: 6. The part of the CDR3 DNA that was read is TGTGCCAGCAGCCTCGGGACTAGCGGGAGGAGCGGCACAGATACG. This encodes CASSLGTSGRSGTDT. In full, the CDR3 is CASSLGTSGRSGTDTQYF.

Regarding this clone: The read stops 3 residues short of the end of the CDR3; the missing end is completed from the germline J gene. The chain employs TRBV12-3 or TRBV12-4 and TRBJ2-7; 11 nucleotides agree with TRBD2. V shed 6 bases and J 3 bases; nucleotides not matched to a gene: 4. There are 14 residues in the CDR3. CDR3 region: CASSTSGSIYEQYF. CDR3 bases read: TGTGCCAGCAGCACTAGCGGGAGTATCTACGAG.

Remarks on this clone: Sequencing ends 3 residues short of the CDR3 end; the germline J gene provides the rest. The chain uses TRBV19 and TRBJ2-7; tentatively, D is TRBD1 (6 bases). CDR1 is LNHDA, CDR2 SQIVND, per germline (reference sequence). The CDR3 runs 14 residues. The ends were cut back, 5 bases at V and 3 bases at J, with 14 bases in the middle. The CDR3 spells CASSSGTNYYEQYF. The sequenced CDR3 bases are TGTGCCAGTAGTTCCGGGACAAATTACTACGAG.

The DNA read from the CDR3 is TGTGCCAGCAGTCCCTCACTAGCGGGAGTAGAGACC. Its translation is CASSPSLAGVET. The entire CDR3 sequence reads CASSPSLAGVETQYF. This rearrangement joins TRBV2 to TRBJ2-5; TRBD2 aligns across 11 bases. The read comes to an end 3 residues before the CDR3 does, leaving the germline J gene to fill in the end. Trimming removed 5 bases from V and 4 bases from J; junction bases left unmatched: 6. The germline gives CDR1 SNHLY, CDR2 FYNNEI. There are 15 residues in the CDR3.

Comments on this clone: The read gets to within 3 residues of the CDR3 end, and the germline J gene fills in the rest. The V and J genes are TRBV7-6 and TRBJ1-2; D remains unclear. Germline CDR1 reads SGHVS; CDR2 reads FNYEAQ. The CDR3 extends over 16 amino acids. Partial CDR3 DNA: TGTGCCAGCAGCGCCGAGGCGCCAGGCTCCTACAATGAC. Its translation is CASSAEAPGSYND. The entire CDR3 reads CASSAEAPGSYNDYTF. Combining the CDR3 with reference TRBV7-6 and TRBJ1-2 gives the whole variable domain GAGVSQSPRYKVTKRGQDVALRCDPISGHVSLYWYRQALGQGPEFLTYFNYEAQQDKSGLPNDRFSAERPEGSISTLTIQRTEQRDSAMYRCASSAEAPGSYNDYTFGSGTRLTVV.

Of note for this clone: The CDR3 goes on 3 residues after the read ends, and that part is filled in from the germline J gene. J is TRBJ2-7 and V is TRBV7-2; 9 positions match TRBD2. V shed 5 bases, J shed 4 bases, and the junction held 9 bases outside the gene matches. The CDR3 extends over 15 amino acids. Germline V gene sequence: CDR1 SGHTA, CDR2 FQGNSA. CDR3 DNA (partial): TGTGCCAGCAGCCTACACTTAGCGGGAGCATACGAG. Amino acids: CASSLHLAGAYE. The CDR3 reads in full as CASSLHLAGAYEQYF.

On this clone: The read terminates 3 residues ahead of where the CDR3 ends, so the germline J gene completes it. The chain combines TRBV6-1 with TRBJ1-5; a possible D gene is TRBD1 (6 bases). CDR3 length: 14 residues. The V gene lost 1 base and the J gene lost 6 bases, with 10 bases spanning the gap. From germline, CDR1 is MNHNS and CDR2 SASEGT. The CDR3 loop reads CASSEGRGGQPQHF. The CDR3 bases that were read are TGTGCCAGCAGTGAAGGGAGGGGGGGTCAGCCC.

With respect to this clone: The DNA ends 3 residues before the CDR3 does, and the rest of the CDR3 is filled in from the germline J gene. The V call is TRBV7-2, the J call TRBJ2-2; maybe TRBD1 (6 bases). The CDR3 spans 14 residues. The germline V gene has CDR1 SGHTA and CDR2 FQGNSA. Trimming took off 2 bases at V and 3 bases at J, with 7 bases between the two ends. The CDR3 loop reads CASSLQGYTGELFF. The covered CDR3 bases are TGTGCCAGCAGCTTACAGGGGTACACCGGGGAG.

To note about this clone: The missing CDR3 end, 3 residues past where the read stops, is filled in from the germline J gene. The chain joins TRBV19 to TRBJ2-1; weak D call: TRBD1 (5 bases). V was cut by 5 bases and J by 5 bases, with 10 bases left in between. The germline CDR1 and CDR2 sequences are LNHDA and SQIVND (reference sequence). The CDR3 covers 13 residues. The covered CDR3 bases are TGTGCCAGTAGTTTGACAGTGAACAATGAG. Its translation: CASSLTVNNE. The complete CDR3 sequence is CASSLTVNNEQFF.

Concerning this clone: Coverage ceases 3 residues before the CDR3 finishes, and the germline J gene fills in the end. The gene calls are TRBV12-3 or TRBV12-4 and TRBJ2-3, with 8 bases lining up with TRBD1. This CDR3 spans 15 amino acids. With V trimmed by 3 bases and J by 3 bases, 5 bases remained unmatched. This chain's CDR3 is CASSFKTGATDTQYF. Incomplete CDR3 DNA: TGTGCCAGCAGTTTTAAGACAGGGGCGACAGATACG.

The CDR3 DNA, read in part, is TGCGCCAGCAGCTTGGAGGGGCCGAGGGGGGGC. As protein: CASSLEGPRGG. The entire CDR3 protein reads CASSLEGPRGGYTF. The V and J genes are TRBV5-1 and TRBJ1-2; D may be TRBD1 (6 bases). The read ends 3 residues before the CDR3 terminus; that terminus is restored from the germline J gene. Germline V gives CDR1 SGHRS, CDR2 YFSETQ. CDR3 length: 14 residues.

A note on this clone: The read terminates 3 residues ahead of where the CDR3 ends, so the germline J gene completes it. The chain recombines TRBV20-1 with TRBJ2-7; 7 nucleotides agree with TRBD2. The V segment lost 3 bases and the J segment 3 bases; nucleotides outside the gene matches: 8. This CDR3 region has 14 residues. The germline CDR1 and CDR2 sequences are DFQATT and SNEGSKA (reference sequence). The CDR3 here is CSASQVAGHYEQYF. CDR3 DNA, as far as it was read: TGCAGTGCTAGTCAGGTAGCGGGTCACTACGAG.

As for this clone: The read halts 3 residues ahead of the CDR3 end, with the missing end drawn from the germline J gene. V and J are TRBV6-2 or TRBV6-3 and TRBJ2-1; 9 bases align to TRBD2. After removal of 3 bases from V and 0 bases from J, the junction contained 0 bases not matched to a gene. CDR1 MNHEY and CDR2 SVGEGT come from the germline V gene. This CDR3 region has 15 residues. CDR3 DNA (partial): TGTGCCAGCAGTTATAGCGGGAGCTCCTACAATGAG. Amino acids: CASSYSGSSYNE. The full CDR3 reads CASSYSGSSYNEQFF.

As concerns this clone: Read coverage stops 3 residues before the CDR3 terminus; the germline J gene supplies the remainder. The V call is TRBV19, the J call TRBJ1-2; the match to TRBD1 covers 9 bases. Germline-derived CDR1 and CDR2 are LNHDA and SQIVND (reference sequence). The length of the CDR3 is 13 residues. The part of the CDR3 DNA that was read is TGTGCTAGTCACTACAGGGGGCTGGGTGGC. Translation gives CASHYRGLGG. The CDR3 in its entirety is CASHYRGLGGYTF.

A note on this clone: The read ends 3 residues shy of where the CDR3 ends; the end is completed using the germline J gene. This chain joins TRBV7-9 and TRBJ2-7, with D perhaps assigned TRBD1 or TRBD2 (6 bases each). This CDR3 has 12 amino acids. Germline assignment: CDR1 SEHNR and CDR2 FQNEAQ (reference sequence). The V end lost 5 bases, the J end lost 6 bases, and 11 bases lay between the germline ends. CDR3 in amino acids: CASSKQGGEQYF. CDR3 DNA (partial): TGTGCCAGCAGCAAACAGGGAGGCGAG.

About this clone itself: Read coverage stops 3 residues before the CDR3 terminus; the germline J gene supplies the remainder. The chain links TRBV5-4 to TRBJ2-4, with D tentatively TRBD2 (6 bases). This CDR3 is 16 amino acids long. Germline V gene lookup returns CDR1 SGHNT and CDR2 YYREEE (reference sequence). The V and J ends lost 5 bases and 0 bases respectively, with 15 bases between them. The chain's CDR3 is CASRKGGVKAKNIQYF. Partial CDR3 DNA: TGTGCCAGCAGGAAGGGCGGGGTTAAAGCCAAAAACATT. Filled out from reference TRBV5-4 and TRBJ2-4, the complete variable domain reads ETGVTQSPTHLIKTRGQQVTLRCSSQSGHNTVSWYQQALGQGPQFIFQYYREEENGRGNFPPRFSGLQFPNYSSELNVNALELDDSALYLCASRKGGVKAKNIQYFGAGTRLSVL.

As to this clone: The observed sequence ends 3 residues before the CDR3 terminus, with the missing tail filled in from the germline J gene. The chain couples TRBV19 to TRBJ1-2, with no clear D. The germline CDR1 and CDR2 sequences are LNHDA and SQIVND (reference sequence). The CDR3 contains 12 residues. The CDR3 reads CASSLMGNDYTF. CDR3 bases read: TGTGCCAGTAGTCTGATGGGCAATGAC.

The DNA read from the CDR3 is TGTGCCTGCACGGACTCCCAGGTCACCGGGGAG. Protein product: CACTDSQVTGE. The whole CDR3 protein reads CACTDSQVTGELFF. The gene calls are TRBV5-4 and TRBJ2-2; D is perhaps TRBD2 (5 bases). The DNA ends 3 residues before the CDR3 does, and the rest of the CDR3 is filled in from the germline J gene. Trimming stripped 10 bases from V and 4 bases from J, with 17 bases between. Germline V gene lookup returns CDR1 SGHNT and CDR2 YYREEE (reference sequence). This CDR3 comprises 14 residues.

The CDR3 is CARSNHRDRGYNEQFF. Incomplete CDR3 DNA: TGTGCCAGAAGCAACCACCGGGACAGGGGCTACAATGAG. The rearrangement joins TRBV5-3 to TRBJ2-1; TRBD1 agrees at 10 bases. The read stops 3 residues short of the end of the CDR3; the missing end is completed from the germline J gene. TRBV5-3 is reported as an ORF; its role is uncertain. The CDR3 totals 16 residues. J gave up 3 bases and V 4 bases, and 7 bases lay outside the gene matches.

According to its frequency, this clone is medium-sized. The sequenced part of the CDR3 DNA is TGTGCCAGCAGTGAACAAACAAGT. It codes for CASSEQTS. The CDR3 in full is CASSEQTSQYF. This chain uses TRBV2 with TRBJ2-4; D is ambiguous. The observed sequence ends 3 residues before the CDR3 terminus, with the missing tail filled in from the germline J gene. This CDR3 has 11 amino acids. Germline V CDR1 and CDR2: SNHLY, FYNNEI.

On this clone: The read ends 3 residues shy of where the CDR3 ends; the end is completed using the germline J gene. The sample contains more than one DNA sequence encoding this CDR3. The chain has TRBV6-2 or TRBV6-3 and TRBJ2-5; a weak D match, TRBD1 (5 bases). The CDR3 has 14 residues. V was pared by 0 bases and J by 2 bases, with 7 bases between. CDR1 and CDR2 (germline): MNHEY, SVGEGT. The CDR3 here is CASSYSQGQETQYF. The covered CDR3 bases are TGTGCCAGCAGTTACTCCCAGGGTCAAGAGACC.

Remarks on this clone: The sequence runs out 3 residues before the end of the CDR3; the remainder is reconstructed from the germline J gene. The chain links TRBV18 to TRBJ2-7; D tentatively fits TRBD1 or TRBD2 (5 bases each). Deletions cut 2 bases from V and 3 bases from J, with 11 bases between. Germline CDR1 reads KGHSH; CDR2 reads LQKENI. This CDR3 region has 14 residues. The covered CDR3 bases are TGTGCCAGCTCACCAAGAGGGGCTCTCTACGAG. Residues: CASSPRGALYE. The full CDR3 sequence reads CASSPRGALYEQYF. Filled out from reference TRBV18 and TRBJ2-7, the complete variable domain reads NAGVMQNPRHLVRRRGQEARLRCSPMKGHSHVYWYRQLPEEGLKFMVYLQKENIIDESGMPKERFSAEFPKEGPSILRIQQVVRGDSAAYFCASSPRGALYEQYFGPGTRLTVT.

About this clone: With the read ending 3 residues before the CDR3 end, the germline J gene is used to fill in that end. At the DNA level, this CDR3 is encoded by other sequences in the same sample as well. The V and J genes are TRBV18 and TRBJ1-1, with D possibly being TRBD1 (5 bases). CDR1 is KGHSH, CDR2 LQKENI, per germline. The CDR3 covers 14 residues. CDR3 DNA (partial): TGTGCCAGCTCACCAGCAGCGGGGGGGGAGACA. It yields the protein CASSPAAGGET. From start to end, the CDR3 is CASSPAAGGETAFF.

Worth noting for this clone: The CDR3 end falls 3 residues outside the read, so it is completed with the germline J gene. The chain combines TRBV2 with TRBJ2-3; 7 nucleotides line up with TRBD1. This CDR3 has 15 residues. The germline gives CDR1 SNHLY, CDR2 FYNNEI. J lost 0 bases, V lost 7 bases, and 7 bases had no gene match. Here the CDR3 reads CASNRQGKSTDTQYF. CDR3 DNA (partial): TGTGCCAGCAACAGACAGGGAAAGAGCACAGATACG.

About this clone itself: The CDR3 extends 3 residues past the end of the read, so its final part is completed from the germline J gene. The V call is TRBV5-1, the J call TRBJ2-1; 9 bases map to TRBD1. Germline V gives CDR1 SGHRS, CDR2 YFSETQ. V dropped 5 bases and J dropped 2; count of bases not matched to a gene: 2. The CDR3 consists of 14 residues. CDR3 DNA (partial): TGCGCCAGCAGGGGACAGGGTCCCTACAATGAG. It specifies CASRGQGPYNE. From start to end, the CDR3 is CASRGQGPYNEQFF.